The rows below give T cell receptor beta chains drawn from one sample of a study of PD-L1 blockade in urothelial cancer. Libraries were prepared by immunoSEQ multiplex PCR; TCRdb keeps only in-frame clonotypes and omits some of them. Counted here are approximately 90,000 clones, under 90% occurring once; the ten biggest clones make up approximately 14%. This specimen consisted of PBMCs, obtained around atezolizumab (anti-PD-L1) treatment. All receptors derive from a man aged 55 to 69 with urothelial cancer. CDR3s include the opening cysteine and the closing phenylalanine or tryptophan. D genes are given only for firm matches. Only part of the rows carry a size: once, few, many, or a class if the clone is expanded.

CDR3 protein	CDR3 DNA	D gene	clone size	V gene	J gene
CASSATDGTEPGGELFF	TGTGCCAGCAGTGCGACAGACGGGACAGAGCCCGGGGGGGAGCTGTTTTTT	TRBD1	.	TRBV25-1	TRBJ2-2
CASSHRLDANYGYTF	TGTGCCAGCTCCCACAGGCTCGACGCTAACTATGGCTACACCTTC	.	.	TRBV6-1	TRBJ1-2
CAWSVSGDNGYTF	TGTGCCTGGAGTGTTTCAGGGGATAATGGCTACACCTTC	.	few	TRBV30	TRBJ1-2
CASSPSSNSNQPQHF	TGCGCCAGCAGCCCCTCAAGCAATAGCAATCAGCCCCAGCATTTT	.	.	TRBV5-1	TRBJ1-5
CASSLTFRRGAKAGELFF	TGTGCCAGCAGCTTAACATTCAGACGGGGGGCCAAAGCCGGGGAGCTGTTTTTT	.	.	TRBV11-2	TRBJ2-2
CATSKHRDRIDQPQHF	TGTGCCACCAGCAAACACCGGGACAGAATAGATCAGCCCCAGCATTTT	TRBD1	.	TRBV15	TRBJ1-5
CASSVVSGQTQYF	TGTGCCAGCAGCGTAGTCAGCGGACAGACCCAGTACTTC	.	.	TRBV9	TRBJ2-5
CASSRGGGQPQHF	TGTGCCAGCAGTCGGGGGGGCGGGCAGCCCCAGCATTTT	.	.	TRBV28	TRBJ1-5
CASSAGGGSTEAFF	TGTGCCAGCAGCGCGGGGGGAGGGAGCACTGAAGCTTTCTTT	.	.	TRBV9	TRBJ1-1
CASSLANRGTEAFF	TGCGCCAGCAGCTTGGCCAATCGGGGCACTGAAGCTTTCTTT	.	.	TRBV5-1	TRBJ1-1
CASSVAASGIGGELFF	TGTGCCAGCAGCGTAGCGGCTAGCGGGATAGGCGGGGAGCTGTTTTTT	TRBD2	.	TRBV9	TRBJ2-2
CASSLKLGAINTEAFF	TGTGCCAGCAGCTTAAAGTTGGGCGCGATTAACACTGAAGCTTTCTTT	.	.	TRBV7-3	TRBJ1-1